This TCR beta chain emerged from a study of T cells after posttransplantation cyclophosphamide. Trimming removed 5 bases from V and 5 bases from J, with 19 bases in between. The V gene's germline CDR1 is SEHNR and CDR2 FQNEAQ (reference sequence). The CDR3 is made up of 15 amino acids. This related bone marrow graft donor gave peripheral blood on the day of marrow donation. Libraries were prepared by immunoSEQ multiplex PCR; TCRdb keeps only in-frame clonotypes and omits some of them. The profile covers tens of thousands of clones, with 93% appearing a single time and about 3.2% taken by the ten largest.

The source of this sequence is a young woman in good health and a related stem cell transplant donor. Sequencing used PBMCs. V gene TRBV7-9 combines with J gene TRBJ2-7; D is perhaps TRBD1 (5 bases). This CDR3 reads CASSPLSRQLDEQYF. The DNA of the CDR3 is TGTGCCAGCAGCCCCCTCTCGAGACAGCTAGACGAGCAGTACTTC.